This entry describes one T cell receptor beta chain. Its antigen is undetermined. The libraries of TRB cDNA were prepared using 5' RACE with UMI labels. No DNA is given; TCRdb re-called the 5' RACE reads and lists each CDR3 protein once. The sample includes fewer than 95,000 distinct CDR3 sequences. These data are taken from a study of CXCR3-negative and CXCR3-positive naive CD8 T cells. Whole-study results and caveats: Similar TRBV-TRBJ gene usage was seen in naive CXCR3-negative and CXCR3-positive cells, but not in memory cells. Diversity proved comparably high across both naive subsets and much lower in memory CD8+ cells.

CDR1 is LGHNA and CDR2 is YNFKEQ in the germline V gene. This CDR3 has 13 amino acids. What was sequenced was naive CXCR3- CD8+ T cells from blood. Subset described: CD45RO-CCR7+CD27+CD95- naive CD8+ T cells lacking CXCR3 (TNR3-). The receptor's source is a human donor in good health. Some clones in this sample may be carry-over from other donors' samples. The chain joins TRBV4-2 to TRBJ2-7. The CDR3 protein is CASSQDCGSEQYF.